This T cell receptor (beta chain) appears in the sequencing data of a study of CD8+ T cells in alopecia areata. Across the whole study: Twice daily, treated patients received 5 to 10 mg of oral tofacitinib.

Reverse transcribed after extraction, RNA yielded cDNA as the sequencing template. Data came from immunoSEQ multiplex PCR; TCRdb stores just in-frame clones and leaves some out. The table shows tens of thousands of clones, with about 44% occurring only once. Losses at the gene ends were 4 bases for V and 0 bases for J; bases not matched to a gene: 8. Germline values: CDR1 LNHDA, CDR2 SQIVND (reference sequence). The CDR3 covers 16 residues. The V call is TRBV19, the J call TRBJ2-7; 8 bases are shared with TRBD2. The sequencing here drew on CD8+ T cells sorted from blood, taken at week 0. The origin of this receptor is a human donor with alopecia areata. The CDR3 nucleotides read TGTGCCAGTAGTAAGCTCGCAGCGGGAGTCTCCTACGAGCAGTACTTC. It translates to CASSKLAAGVSYEQYF.